A single sample is the source of the 25 T cell receptor beta chains below, sequenced in a study of regulatory T cells in long-lasting Graves disease. The time point is: newly diagnosed GD, antithyroid drugs for less than 3 months. The TCR library was made from RNA that had been extracted from PBMCs in TRIzol. Investigators prepared the TCR beta libraries by applying iRepertoire HTBI primers and Arm-PCR of CDR3 regions. Using its own MiXCR run on the multiplex PCR reads, TCRdb lists one record per CDR3 protein. The repertoire holds a few hundred thousand distinct CDR3 sequences, with about 14% as singletons. The same sample was also used in a study of T cells in Graves' hyperthyroidism and ophthalmopathy.

Material: peripheral blood mononuclear cells (PBMCs), obtained at new diagnosis, from a patient treated with antithyroid drugs. All receptors come from a woman aged 50 to 60 with Graves disease.

The table lists this clonotype with a few counts. V usage is TRBV28 and J usage is TRBJ2-5, with a possible D match to TRBD1 (6 bases). V was shortened by 5 bases and J by 7 bases, with 11 bases between the two germline ends. The germline V gene has CDR1 MDHEN and CDR2 SYDVKM. This CDR3 contains 12 residues. The CDR3 here is CASSPPQGTQYF. The CDR3 coding sequence is TGTGCCAGCAGTCCTCCACAGGGGACCCAGTACTTC.

This clonotype has more than one count but fewer than ten. The J gene is TRBJ2-3, the V gene TRBV7-2; D is undetermined. V dropped 4 bases and J dropped 6 bases, with 11 bases sitting between them. The CDR3 consists of 13 residues. CDR1 is SGHTA, CDR2 FQGNSA, per germline. CDR3 DNA sequence: TGTGCCAGCAGCTCTACCGCCGGGGATACGCAGTATTTT. Its translation: CASSSTAGDTQYF.

Ten or more counts support this clonotype. The rearrangement joins TRBV20-1 to TRBJ2-7; 10 bases match TRBD2. CDR1 is DFQATT and CDR2 is SNEGSKA in the germline V gene (reference sequence). The trim removed 1 base at V and 9 bases at J, leaving 9 bases unmatched. The CDR3 spans 14 residues. The CDR3 loop is CSARVASGSSLQYF. CDR3 in DNA: TGCAGTGCTAGAGTGGCTAGCGGGAGTTCTTTGCAGTACTTC.

V gene TRBV11-2 combines with J gene TRBJ2-2, with D possibly being TRBD2 (5 bases). Trimming shortened V by 7 bases and J by 0 bases, and 9 bases separated the two germline ends. Germline CDR1 reads SGHAT; CDR2 reads FQNNGV. This CDR3 spans 14 amino acids. The DNA of the CDR3 is TGTGCCAGCACGGACTCCCCGAACACCGGGGAGCTGTTTTTT. Amino acid sequence: CASTDSPNTGELFF.

This clonotype occurred a few times. The CDR3 spells CASAALTRGYNSPLHF. CDR3 coding DNA: TGTGCCAGCGCCGCGCTGACAAGGGGCTATAATTCACCCCTCCACTTT. V gene TRBV3-1 combines with J gene TRBJ1-6, with D perhaps matching TRBD1 (5 bases). Germline V CDR1 and CDR2: LGHDT, YNNKEL (reference sequence). The length of the CDR3 is 16 residues. The V end lost 8 bases, the J end lost 3 bases, and 17 bases lay between the germline ends.

This clonotype has a count of ten or more. The J gene is TRBJ1-2, the V gene TRBV3-1; weak D call: TRBD1 (5 bases). CDR1 and CDR2 (germline): LGHDT, YNNKEL (reference sequence). This CDR3 has 15 residues. The germline V and J ends were trimmed by 4 bases and 5 bases, with 17 bases remaining between them. The CDR3 here is CASSPSSGTWYGYTF. The CDR3 DNA is TGTGCCAGCAGCCCATCCTCCGGGACTTGGTATGGCTACACCTTC.

This clonotype was observed at least ten times. This chain links TRBV7-8 with TRBJ1-4; possible D gene TRBD1, 5 bases. The CDR3 has 16 residues. Trimming took off 5 bases at V and 6 bases at J, with 19 bases between the two ends. CDR1 and CDR2 from the germline V gene are SGHVS and FQNEAQ. DNA of the CDR3: TGTGCCAGCAGCCCATACAGTTGGGGGAACGATGAAAAACTGTTTTTT. Its translation is CASSPYSWGNDEKLFF.

Notes on this clonotype: One junction end does not reproduce the germline sequence, and a read error may be involved. The chain links TRBV5-1 to TRBJ2-7; D remains ambiguous. The CDR3 extends over 14 amino acids. From germline, CDR1 is SGHRS and CDR2 YFSETQ. The CDR3: CASRPGLLGDEQCF. DNA of the CDR3: TGCGCCAGCAGGCCCGGTTTGCTCGGCGACGAGCAGTGCTTC.

This clonotype appeared a few times. The chain has TRBV19 and TRBJ1-3, with 7 bases aligning to TRBD1. Germline CDR1 and CDR2: LNHDA and SQIVND (reference sequence). CDR3 size: 15 residues. V was pared by 4 bases and J by 3 bases, with 6 bases of the junction left unmatched. DNA for the CDR3: TGTGCCAGTAGTAAAGACAGGGAGAATGGAAACACCATATATTTT. Its protein product is CASSKDRENGNTIYF. Variable domain in full (rest from reference TRBV19 and TRBJ1-3): DGGITQSPKYLFRKEGQNVTLSCEQNLNHDAMYWYRQDPGQGLRLIYYSQIVNDFQKGDIAEGYSVSREKKESFPLTVTSAQKNPTAFYLCASSKDRENGNTIYFGEGSWLTVV.

V is TRBV5-5 and J is TRBJ2-7; 10 bases are a match to TRBD2. The CDR3 runs 16 residues. V shed 0 bases, J shed 2 bases, and the junction held 5 bases outside the gene matches. CDR1 and CDR2 (germline): SGHKS, YYEKEE (reference sequence). The CDR3 spells CASSLGVLAGAYEQYF. CDR3 bases: TGTGCCAGCAGCTTGGGGGTGCTAGCGGGAGCCTACGAGCAGTACTTC.

As to this clonotype: Given a much more abundant clone one base away, this may be a read error. The chain is built from TRBV6-2 or TRBV6-3 and TRBJ2-3; 8 positions agree with TRBD2. CDR1 is MNHEY, CDR2 SVGEGT, per germline. There are 15 residues in the CDR3. As DNA, the CDR3 is TGTACCAGCAGCAGCGGGAGTCTCCCCACAGATACGCAGTATTTT. Its translation: CTSSSGSLPTDTQYF.

This clonotype was detected many times. V gene TRBV20-1 combines with J gene TRBJ2-3; possibly TRBD1 or TRBD2 for D (5 bases each). Deletions cut 3 bases from V and 4 bases from J, with 11 bases between. Germline V gene lookup returns CDR1 DFQATT and CDR2 SNEGSKA (reference sequence). The CDR3 is 13 residues long. The chain's CDR3 is CSASRGDPDTQYF. The CDR3 DNA reads as TGCAGTGCTAGCCGAGGGGACCCAGATACGCAGTATTTT.

This clonotype showed up many times. The rearrangement joins TRBV9 to TRBJ2-7, with 7 bases aligning to TRBD1. CDR3 size: 15 residues. Looked up from germline, CDR1 is SGDLS and CDR2 is YYNGEE. J lost 2 bases, V lost 0 bases, and 5 bases had no gene match. The CDR3, as DNA: TGTGCCAGCAGCGTAGCTACAGGGGCTACCTACGAGCAGTACTTC. Protein: CASSVATGATYEQYF.

V gene TRBV25-1 combines with J gene TRBJ2-4, with no clear D. The CDR3 runs to 14 residues. Trimming took 1 base from V and 1 from J, leaving 5 bases between them. In germline, CDR1 is MGHDK, CDR2 SYGVNS. The CDR3: CASSESWAKNIQYF. Written as DNA, the CDR3 is TGTGCCAGCAGTGAATCCTGGGCCAAAAACATTCAGTACTTC.

This clonotype showed up just a few times. The rearrangement joins TRBV9 to TRBJ2-2; 13 positions agree with TRBD2. This CDR3 spans 21 amino acids. The V gene end was trimmed by 1 base and the J gene end by 4 bases; junction bases not matched to a gene: 16. Germline V lookup: CDR1 SGDLS, CDR2 YYNGEE. This CDR3 reads CASSVNPVPGLAGLGTGELFF. CDR3 nucleotides: TGTGCCAGCAGCGTAAACCCCGTGCCGGGACTAGCGGGACTGGGCACCGGGGAGCTGTTTTTT.

Points on this clonotype: Given a much more abundant clone one base away, this may be a read error. V gene TRBV28 combines with J gene TRBJ2-7; TRBD2 matches at 11 bases. Germline loops: CDR1 MDHEN, CDR2 SYDVKM. This CDR3 contains 17 residues. With V trimmed by 7 bases and J by 0 bases, 11 bases remained unmatched. The CDR3 region is CASIPELGLAGSYEQYF. CDR3 nucleotide sequence: TGTGCCAGCATACCAGAACTCGGACTAGCGGGCTCCTACGAGCAGTACTTC.

In its sample, this clonotype was seen many times. V and J are TRBV27 and TRBJ1-5, with 10 bases lining up with TRBD1. The CDR3 runs 16 residues. The V and J ends lost 5 bases and 6 bases, in that order; junction bases with no gene match: 10. Germline loops: CDR1 MNHEY, CDR2 SMNVEV (reference sequence). In DNA, the CDR3 is TGTGCCAGCAGTCCTTCGGGACAGGGGAACAGTCAGCCCCAGCATTTT. The encoded protein is CASSPSGQGNSQPQHF.

V gene TRBV6-5 combines with J gene TRBJ1-4; D call uncertain. CDR1 is MNHEY and CDR2 is SVGAGI in the germline V gene. This CDR3 has 13 amino acids. Between the trimmed V and J ends, which lost 0 bases and 7 bases, there was a span of 6 bases. In nucleotides, the CDR3 is TGTGCCAGCAGTTACTCGTGGGGTGAAAAACTGTTTTTT. As protein: CASSYSWGEKLFF.

Many counts were recorded for this clonotype. The chain has TRBV11-3 and TRBJ2-1; 7 nucleotides agree with TRBD1. V gave up 5 bases and J gave up 1 base; unmatched junction bases: 5. CDR1 is SGHNT and CDR2 is YENEEA in the germline V gene. The length of the CDR3 is 15 residues. The CDR3 DNA reads as TGTGCCAGCAGCCCAGGGGGTCCATCCTACAATGAGCAGTTCTTC. It specifies CASSPGGPSYNEQFF.

The rearrangement joins TRBV20-1 to TRBJ1-5; D is unclear. Per germline, CDR1 DFQATT and CDR2 SNEGSKA (reference sequence). The ends were cut back, 3 bases at V and 0 bases at J, with 12 bases in the middle. The CDR3 has 15 residues. CDR3 sequence reads: CSASPPGNSNQPQHF. In nucleotides, the CDR3 is TGCAGTGCTAGCCCACCCGGCAATAGCAATCAGCCCCAGCATTTT.

This clonotype was detected ten times or more. The rearrangement joins TRBV7-3 to TRBJ2-1; D gene ambiguous. The V gene lost 4 bases and the J gene lost 4 bases, with 8 bases spanning the gap. Looked up from germline, CDR1 is SGHTA and CDR2 is FQGTGA. The CDR3 totals 13 residues. CDR3 DNA sequence: TGTGCCAGCAGCTCCCGGGCTTACAATGAGCAGTTCTTC. Its protein product is CASSSRAYNEQFF.

This clonotype appeared many times. The chain joins TRBV10-3 to TRBJ2-6; no firm D call. This CDR3 is built from 15 residues. V gave up 3 bases and J gave up 0 bases, with 6 bases separating them. From germline, CDR1 is ENHRY and CDR2 SYGVKD. CDR3 amino acids: CAISDTNSGANVLTF. CDR3 DNA: TGTGCCATCAGTGACACTAACTCTGGGGCCAACGTCCTGACTTTC.

This clonotype was counted many times. This chain connects TRBV20-1 to TRBJ2-7, with 7 bases matching TRBD2. The CDR3 is made up of 16 amino acids. Per the germline V gene, CDR1 is DFQATT and CDR2 is SNEGSKA (reference sequence). V shed 3 bases, J shed 5 bases, and the junction held 16 bases outside the gene matches. The CDR3, as DNA: TGCAGTGCTAGCCCCTTCTTGGCGGGAGTAGTCAACGAGCAGTACTTC. Translated, it gives CSASPFLAGVVNEQYF.

This clonotype was observed many times. The rearrangement uses TRBV7-2 and TRBJ2-2; D is perhaps TRBD1 or TRBD2 (5 bases each). V lost 5 bases and J 3 bases, leaving 13 bases between the germline ends. This CDR3 is 15 amino acids long. Germline lookup yields CDR1 SGHTA and CDR2 FQGNSA. This chain's CDR3 is CASSPRVDYTGELFF. CDR3 DNA sequence: TGTGCCAGCAGCCCCAGGGTGGACTACACCGGGGAGCTGTTTTTT. The complete variable domain, with remaining parts taken from reference TRBV7-2 and TRBJ2-2, reads GAGVSQSPSNKVTEKGKDVELRCDPISGHTALYWYRQSLGQGLEFLIYFQGNSAPDKSGLPSDRFSAERTGGSVSTLTIQRTQQEDSAVYLCASSPRVDYTGELFFGEGSRLTVL.

This clonotype has at least ten counts. This chain joins TRBV7-3 and TRBJ2-7; D is perhaps TRBD2 (6 bases). This CDR3 has 14 residues. Looked up from germline, CDR1 is SGHTA and CDR2 is FQGTGA. Trimming took 5 bases from V and 1 from J, leaving 12 bases between them. Here the CDR3 reads CASSIGDSSYEQYF. CDR3 coding DNA: TGTGCCAGCAGCATAGGGGACTCTTCCTACGAGCAGTACTTC.